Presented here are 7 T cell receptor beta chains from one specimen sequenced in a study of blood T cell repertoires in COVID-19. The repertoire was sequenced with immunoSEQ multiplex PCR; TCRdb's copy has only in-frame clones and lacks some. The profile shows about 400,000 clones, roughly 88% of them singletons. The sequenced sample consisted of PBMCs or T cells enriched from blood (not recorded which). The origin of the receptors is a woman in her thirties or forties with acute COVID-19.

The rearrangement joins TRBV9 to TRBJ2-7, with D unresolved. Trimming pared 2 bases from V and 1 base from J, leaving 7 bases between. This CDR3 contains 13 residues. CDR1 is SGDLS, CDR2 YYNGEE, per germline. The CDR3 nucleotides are TGTGCCAGCAGCGTTGACTCATCCTACGAGCAGTACTTC. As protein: CASSVDSSYEQYF.

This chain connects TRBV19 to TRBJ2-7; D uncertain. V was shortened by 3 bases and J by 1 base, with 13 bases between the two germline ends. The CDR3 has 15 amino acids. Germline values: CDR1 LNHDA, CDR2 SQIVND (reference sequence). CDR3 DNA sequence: TGTGCCAGTAGTATCCGGTCACAGCCTTCCTACGAGCAGTACTTC. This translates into CASSIRSQPSYEQYF.

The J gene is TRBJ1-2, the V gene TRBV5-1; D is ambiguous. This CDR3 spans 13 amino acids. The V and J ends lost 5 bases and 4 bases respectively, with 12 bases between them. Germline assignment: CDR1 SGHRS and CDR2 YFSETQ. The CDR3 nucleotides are TGCGCCAGCAGGTATACGGGGAGCTATGGCTACACCTTC. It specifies CASRYTGSYGYTF.

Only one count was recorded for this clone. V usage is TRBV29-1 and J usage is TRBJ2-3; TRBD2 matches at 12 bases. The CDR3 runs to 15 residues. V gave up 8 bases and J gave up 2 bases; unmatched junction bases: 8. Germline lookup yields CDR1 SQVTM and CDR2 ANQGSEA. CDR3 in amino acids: CSPTLAGGPTDTQYF. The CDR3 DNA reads TGCAGCCCCACTCTAGCGGGGGGGCCCACAGATACGCAGTATTTT.

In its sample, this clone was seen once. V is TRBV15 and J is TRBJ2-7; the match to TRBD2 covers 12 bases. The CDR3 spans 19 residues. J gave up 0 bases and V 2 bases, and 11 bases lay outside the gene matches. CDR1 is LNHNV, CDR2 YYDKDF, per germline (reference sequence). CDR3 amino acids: CATSRSITSGGTSSYEQYF. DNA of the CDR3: TGTGCCACCAGCAGATCCATCACTAGCGGGGGGACTAGCTCCTACGAGCAGTACTTC. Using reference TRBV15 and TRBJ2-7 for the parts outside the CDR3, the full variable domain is DAMVIQNPRYQVTQFGKPVTLSCSQTLNHNVMYWYQQKSSQAPKLLFHYYDKDFNNEADTPDNFQSRRPNTSFCFLDIRSPGLGDTAMYLCATSRSITSGGTSSYEQYFGPGTRLTVT.

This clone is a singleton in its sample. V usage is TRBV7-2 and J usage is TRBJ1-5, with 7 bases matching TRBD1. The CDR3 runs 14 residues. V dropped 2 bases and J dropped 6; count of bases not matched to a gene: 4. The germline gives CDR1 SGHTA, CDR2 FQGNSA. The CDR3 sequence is CASSLTAGGQPQHF. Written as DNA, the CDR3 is TGTGCCAGCAGCTTAACCGCAGGGGGTCAGCCCCAGCATTTT.

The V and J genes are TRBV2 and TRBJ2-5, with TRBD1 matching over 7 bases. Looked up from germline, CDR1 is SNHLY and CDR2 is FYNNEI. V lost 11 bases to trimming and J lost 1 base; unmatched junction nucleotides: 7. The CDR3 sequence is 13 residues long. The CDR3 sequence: CAPRGQTQETQYF. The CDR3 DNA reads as TGTGCCCCGAGGGGACAGACCCAAGAGACCCAGTACTTC.